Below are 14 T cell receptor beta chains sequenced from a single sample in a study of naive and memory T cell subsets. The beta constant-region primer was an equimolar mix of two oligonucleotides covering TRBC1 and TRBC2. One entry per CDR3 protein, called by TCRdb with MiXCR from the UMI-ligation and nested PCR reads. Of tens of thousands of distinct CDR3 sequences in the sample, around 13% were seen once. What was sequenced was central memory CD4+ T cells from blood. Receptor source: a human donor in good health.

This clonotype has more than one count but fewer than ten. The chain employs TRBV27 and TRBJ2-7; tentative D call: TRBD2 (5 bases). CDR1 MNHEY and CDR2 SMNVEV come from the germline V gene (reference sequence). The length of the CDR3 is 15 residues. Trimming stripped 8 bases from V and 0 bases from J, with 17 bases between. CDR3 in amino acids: CASRIGRAGSYEQYF. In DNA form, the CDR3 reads TGTGCCAGCCGGATCGGAAGGGCGGGCTCCTACGAGCAGTACTTC.

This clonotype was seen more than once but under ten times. The CDR3 sequence is CASASGSRDNEQFF. Written as DNA, the CDR3 is TGTGCCAGCGCAAGCGGGAGTCGGGACAATGAGCAGTTCTTC. The genes are TRBV28 and TRBJ2-1; 8 positions match TRBD2. V shed 8 bases, J shed 5 bases, and the junction held 8 bases outside the gene matches. Germline V gene lookup returns CDR1 MDHEN and CDR2 SYDVKM. This CDR3 region has 14 residues.

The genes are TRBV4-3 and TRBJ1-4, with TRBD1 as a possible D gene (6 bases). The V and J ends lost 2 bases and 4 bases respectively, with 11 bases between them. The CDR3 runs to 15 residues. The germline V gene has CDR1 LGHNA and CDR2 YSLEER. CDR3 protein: CASSQSGQINEKLFF. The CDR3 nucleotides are TGCGCCAGCAGCCAAAGTGGACAGATTAATGAAAAACTGTTTTTT.

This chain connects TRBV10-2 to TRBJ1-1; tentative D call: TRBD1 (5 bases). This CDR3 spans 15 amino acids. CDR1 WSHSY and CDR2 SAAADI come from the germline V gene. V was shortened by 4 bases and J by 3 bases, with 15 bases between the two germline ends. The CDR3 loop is CASSVPPDTYTEAFF. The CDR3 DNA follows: TGCGCCAGCAGTGTCCCACCGGACACTTACACTGAAGCTTTCTTT.

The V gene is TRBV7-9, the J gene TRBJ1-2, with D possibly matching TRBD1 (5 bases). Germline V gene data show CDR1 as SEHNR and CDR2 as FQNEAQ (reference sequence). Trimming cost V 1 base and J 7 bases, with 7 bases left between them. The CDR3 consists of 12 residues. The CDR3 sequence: CASSLVDSGYTF. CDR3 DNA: TGTGCCAGCAGCTTAGTAGACAGTGGCTACACCTTC.

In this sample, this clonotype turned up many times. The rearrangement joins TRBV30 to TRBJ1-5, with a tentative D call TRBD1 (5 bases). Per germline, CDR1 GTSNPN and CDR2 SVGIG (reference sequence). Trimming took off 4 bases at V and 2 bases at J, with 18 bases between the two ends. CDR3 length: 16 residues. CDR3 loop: CAWTASGRDGNQPQHF. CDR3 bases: TGTGCCTGGACCGCCTCGGGGCGGGACGGCAATCAGCCCCAGCATTTT.

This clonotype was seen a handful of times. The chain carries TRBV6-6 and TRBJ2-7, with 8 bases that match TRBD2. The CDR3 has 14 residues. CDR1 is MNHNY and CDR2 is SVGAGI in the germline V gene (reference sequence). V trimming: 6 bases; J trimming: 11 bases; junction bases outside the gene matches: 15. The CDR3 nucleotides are TGTGCCAGCAGGATGGGACTAGATGGGGTGTGGAAGTACTTC. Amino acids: CASRMGLDGVWKYF.

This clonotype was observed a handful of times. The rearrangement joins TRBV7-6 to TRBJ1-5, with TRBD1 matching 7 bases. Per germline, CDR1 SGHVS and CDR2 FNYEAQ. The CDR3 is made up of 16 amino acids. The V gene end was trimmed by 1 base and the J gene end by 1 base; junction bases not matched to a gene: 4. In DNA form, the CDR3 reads TGTGCCAGCAGCTTAGGACAGGGAATAAGCAATCAGCCCCAGCATTTT. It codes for CASSLGQGISNQPQHF.

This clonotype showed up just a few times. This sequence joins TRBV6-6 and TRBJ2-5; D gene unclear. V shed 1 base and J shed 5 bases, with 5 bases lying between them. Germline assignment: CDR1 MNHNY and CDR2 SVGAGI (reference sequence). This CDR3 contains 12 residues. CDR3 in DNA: TGTGCCAGCAGTTACTGTAGGGAGACCCAGTACTTC. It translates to CASSYCRETQYF.

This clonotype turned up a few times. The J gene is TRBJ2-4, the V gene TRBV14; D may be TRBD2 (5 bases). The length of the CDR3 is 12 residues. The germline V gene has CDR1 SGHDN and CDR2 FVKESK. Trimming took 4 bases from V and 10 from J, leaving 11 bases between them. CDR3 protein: CASSPSGVIQYF. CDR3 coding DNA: TGTGCCAGCAGCCCATCCGGGGTAATTCAGTACTTC.

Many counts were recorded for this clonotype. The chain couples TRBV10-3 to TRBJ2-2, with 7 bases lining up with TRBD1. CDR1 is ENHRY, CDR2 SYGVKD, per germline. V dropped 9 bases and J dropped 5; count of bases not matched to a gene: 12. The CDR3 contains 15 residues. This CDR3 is CAIGDRGTTTGELFF. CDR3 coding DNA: TGTGCCATTGGGGACAGAGGAACCACGACCGGGGAGCTGTTTTTT.

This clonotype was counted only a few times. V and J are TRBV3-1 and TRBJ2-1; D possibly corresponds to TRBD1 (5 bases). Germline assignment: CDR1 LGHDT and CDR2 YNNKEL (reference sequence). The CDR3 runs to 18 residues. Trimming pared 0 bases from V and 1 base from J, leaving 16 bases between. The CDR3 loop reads CASSQDLADILSYNEQFF. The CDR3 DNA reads TGTGCCAGCAGCCAAGATCTTGCGGACATCCTTTCCTACAATGAGCAGTTCTTC.

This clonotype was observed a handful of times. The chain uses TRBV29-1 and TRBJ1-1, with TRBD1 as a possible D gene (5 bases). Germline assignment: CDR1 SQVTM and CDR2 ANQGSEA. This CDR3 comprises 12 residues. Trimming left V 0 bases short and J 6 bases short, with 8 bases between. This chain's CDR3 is CSVEDQGAEAFF. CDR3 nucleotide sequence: TGCAGCGTTGAAGATCAAGGGGCTGAAGCTTTCTTT.

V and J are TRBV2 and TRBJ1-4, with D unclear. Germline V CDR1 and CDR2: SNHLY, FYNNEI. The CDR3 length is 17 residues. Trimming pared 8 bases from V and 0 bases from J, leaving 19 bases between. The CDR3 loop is CASLRSYLSATNEKLFF. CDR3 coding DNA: TGTGCCAGCCTCCGGTCATACCTTTCTGCAACTAATGAAAAACTGTTTTTT.